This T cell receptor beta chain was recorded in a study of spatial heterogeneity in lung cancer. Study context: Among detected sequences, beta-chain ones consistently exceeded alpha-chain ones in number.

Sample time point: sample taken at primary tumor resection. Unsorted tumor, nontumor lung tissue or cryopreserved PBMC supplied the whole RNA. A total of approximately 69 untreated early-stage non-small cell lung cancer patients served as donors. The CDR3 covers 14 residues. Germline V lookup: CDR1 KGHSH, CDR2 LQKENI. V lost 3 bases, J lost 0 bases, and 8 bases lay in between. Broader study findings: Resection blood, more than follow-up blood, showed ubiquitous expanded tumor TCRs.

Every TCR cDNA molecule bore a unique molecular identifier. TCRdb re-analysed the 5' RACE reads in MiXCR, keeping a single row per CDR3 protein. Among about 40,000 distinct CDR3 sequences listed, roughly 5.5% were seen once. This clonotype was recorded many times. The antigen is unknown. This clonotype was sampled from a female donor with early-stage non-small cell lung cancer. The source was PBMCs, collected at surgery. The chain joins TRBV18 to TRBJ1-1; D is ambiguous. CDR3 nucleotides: TGTGCCAGCTCACCCCAGGTTTTGAACACTGAAGCTTTCTTT. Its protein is CASSPQVLNTEAFF.